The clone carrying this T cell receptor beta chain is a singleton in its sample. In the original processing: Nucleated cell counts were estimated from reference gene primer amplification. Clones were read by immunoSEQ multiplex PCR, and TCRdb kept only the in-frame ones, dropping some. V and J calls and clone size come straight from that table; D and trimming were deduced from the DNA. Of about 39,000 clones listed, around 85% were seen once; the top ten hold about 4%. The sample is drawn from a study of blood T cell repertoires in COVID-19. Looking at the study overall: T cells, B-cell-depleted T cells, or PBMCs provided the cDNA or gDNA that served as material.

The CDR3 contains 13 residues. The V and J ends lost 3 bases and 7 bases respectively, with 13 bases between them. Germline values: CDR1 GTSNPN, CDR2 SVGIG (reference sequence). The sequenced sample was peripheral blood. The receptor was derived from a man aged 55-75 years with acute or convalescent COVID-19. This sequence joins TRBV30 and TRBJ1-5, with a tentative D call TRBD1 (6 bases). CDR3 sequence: CAWSRQGHQPQHF. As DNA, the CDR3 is TGTGCCTGGAGCAGGCAGGGACACCAGCCCCAGCATTTT.